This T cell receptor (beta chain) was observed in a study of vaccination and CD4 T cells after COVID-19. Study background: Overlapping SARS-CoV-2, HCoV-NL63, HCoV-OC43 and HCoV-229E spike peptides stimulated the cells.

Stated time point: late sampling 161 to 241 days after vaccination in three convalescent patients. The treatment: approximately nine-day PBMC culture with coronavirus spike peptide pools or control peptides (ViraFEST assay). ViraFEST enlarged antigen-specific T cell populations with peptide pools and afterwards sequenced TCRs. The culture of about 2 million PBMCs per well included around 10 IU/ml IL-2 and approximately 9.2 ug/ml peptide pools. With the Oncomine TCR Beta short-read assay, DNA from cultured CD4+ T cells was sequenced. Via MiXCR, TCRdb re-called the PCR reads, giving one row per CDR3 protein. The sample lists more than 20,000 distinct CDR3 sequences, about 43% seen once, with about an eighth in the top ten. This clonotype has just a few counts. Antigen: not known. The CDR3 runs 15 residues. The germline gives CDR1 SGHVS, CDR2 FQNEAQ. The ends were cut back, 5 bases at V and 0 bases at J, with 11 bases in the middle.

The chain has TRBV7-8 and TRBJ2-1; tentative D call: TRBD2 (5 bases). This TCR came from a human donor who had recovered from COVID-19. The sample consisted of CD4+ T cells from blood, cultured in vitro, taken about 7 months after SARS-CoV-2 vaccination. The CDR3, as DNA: TGTGCCAGCAGCCCGACTACCCGCTCCTACAATGAGCAGTTCTTC. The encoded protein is CASSPTTRSYNEQFF.